This TCR beta chain was sequenced in a study of blood T cell repertoires in COVID-19. About the research overall: Material from acute and convalescent COVID-19 was sourced from the United States, Italy and Spain. The cDNA or gDNA used as material had been derived from T cells, B-cell-depleted T cells, or PBMCs.

The authors' processing: Quantification of nucleated cells was approximated via reference gene primer amplification. Produced via immunoSEQ multiplex PCR; TCRdb's table is partial and in-frame only. That table is the source of V, J and clone size, and D and trimming were worked out from the DNA. This repertoire shows 150,000 to 180,000 clones, about 90% found once; its top ten account for about 0.57%. The specimen sequenced was peripheral blood. The clonotype originates from a man aged 50-59 years with acute or convalescent COVID-19.

The CDR3 DNA sequence: TGTGCCAGCAGAACTACAGGGGGGTATGGCTACACCTTC. Translation gives CASRTTGGYGYTF. The chain recombines TRBV7-2 with TRBJ1-2; 8 bases align to TRBD1. V was pared by 6 bases and J by 5 bases, with 5 bases of the junction left unmatched. This CDR3 contains 13 residues. The V gene's germline CDR1 is SGHTA and CDR2 FQGNSA. Based on the CDR3 plus reference TRBV7-2 and TRBJ1-2, the full variable domain is GAGVSQSPSNKVTEKGKDVELRCDPISGHTALYWYRQSLGQGLEFLIYFQGNSAPDKSGLPSDRFSAERTGGSVSTLTIQRTQQEDSAVYLCASRTTGGYGYTFGSGTRLTVV.